The 16 T cell receptor beta chains in this list originate from one sample, sequenced in a study of cytomegalovirus exposure and HLA in healthy donors (dated 2017 in TCRdb). Library creation used the immunoSEQ multiplex PCR assay. A mixture of 60 forward primers for TCR Vbeta segments and 13 reverse primers for TCR Jbeta segments was used in the multiplex PCR. This immuneACCESS table, as held by TCRdb, lists in-frame sequences with V and J called but not all clones. Of the missing ones, under half trace to an unresolved V gene in checked studies; the others have no known cause. The sample has 95,000 to 150,000 clones on record, around 80% of them singletons. Over 10% of the sample lies in the top ten. The specimen was PBMCs. These receptors came from a woman aged 60-75 years in good health and CMV-seropositive.

V gene TRBV7-3 combines with J gene TRBJ2-3, with 11 bases matching TRBD2. V gave up 0 bases and J gave up 6 bases; unmatched junction bases: 5. The CDR3 has 16 residues. CDR1 is SGHTA and CDR2 is FQGTGA in the germline V gene. The CDR3 loop reads CASSLTSGRAWDTQYF. The CDR3 DNA follows: TGTGCCAGCAGCTTAACTAGCGGGAGGGCATGGGATACGCAGTATTTT. Variable domain in full (rest from reference TRBV7-3 and TRBJ2-3): GAGVSQTPSNKVTEKGKYVELRCDPISGHTALYWYRQSLGQGPEFLIYFQGTGAADDSGLPNDRFFAVRPEGSVSTLKIQRTERGDSAVYLCASSLTSGRAWDTQYFGPGTRLTVL.

The gene calls are TRBV6-6 and TRBJ1-1; 9 nucleotides align to TRBD1. The ends lost 6 bases at V and 3 bases at J; junction bases unmatched: 5. Looked up from germline, CDR1 is MNHNY and CDR2 is SVGAGI (reference sequence). CDR3 length equals 14 residues. The CDR3 loop is CASRHRGQYTEAFF. Here the CDR3 DNA reads TGTGCCAGCAGGCACAGGGGGCAGTACACTGAAGCTTTCTTT.

The chain couples TRBV27 to TRBJ2-7; the match to TRBD1 covers 12 bases. The CDR3 consists of 16 residues. V was pared by 2 bases and J by 5 bases, with 7 bases of the junction left unmatched. Germline values: CDR1 MNHEY, CDR2 SMNVEV (reference sequence). DNA for the CDR3: TGTGCCAGCAGTTTAGCACCGGGACAGGGGGCCCACGAGCAGTACTTC. Encoded protein: CASSLAPGQGAHEQYF.

The genes are TRBV19 and TRBJ1-4; TRBD1 agrees at 7 bases. J lost 4 bases, V lost 3 bases, and 11 bases had no gene match. The CDR3 runs to 17 residues. Germline V gene data show CDR1 as LNHDA and CDR2 as SQIVND (reference sequence). The CDR3 is CASSIGSTGARNEKLFF. In DNA, the CDR3 is TGTGCCAGTAGTATTGGGTCTACAGGGGCGCGTAATGAAAAACTGTTTTTT.

The chain links TRBV6-4 to TRBJ2-1; D is perhaps TRBD2 (6 bases). The germline V and J ends were trimmed by 5 bases and 0 bases, with 14 bases remaining between them. CDR3 length equals 16 residues. Germline CDR1 MRHNA, CDR2 SNTAGT. The CDR3 DNA reads as TGTGCCAGCAGTAAAGGAGGGTTGAGCTCCTACAATGAGCAGTTCTTC. This codes for CASSKGGLSSYNEQFF.

The chain has TRBV7-6 and TRBJ1-1; D gene ambiguous. Trimming pared 3 bases from V and 2 bases from J, leaving 7 bases between. The CDR3 has 13 residues. Germline values: CDR1 SGHVS, CDR2 FNYEAQ. The CDR3: CASSFDINTEAFF. The CDR3 nucleotides are TGTGCCAGCAGCTTTGACATAAACACTGAAGCTTTCTTT.

This chain uses TRBV5-5 with TRBJ2-7; possible D gene TRBD2, 5 bases. Germline V lookup: CDR1 SGHKS, CDR2 YYEKEE (reference sequence). V lost 3 bases to trimming and J lost 0 bases, with 10 bases between them. The CDR3 has 14 amino acids. The CDR3 reads CASSYSSDSYEQYF. The DNA of the CDR3 is TGTGCCAGCAGCTATAGTAGCGACTCCTACGAGCAGTACTTC.

The V call is TRBV5-4, the J call TRBJ1-3; D gene uncertain. The V gene lost 4 bases and the J gene lost 0 bases, with 11 bases spanning the gap. CDR3 length equals 15 residues. Germline values: CDR1 SGHNT, CDR2 YYREEE (reference sequence). The DNA for the CDR3 is TGTGCCAGCAGCAGGCGGGAGGTCTCTGGAAACACCATATATTTT. This gives the protein CASSRREVSGNTIYF.

The CDR3 region is CASSFPRGGGLHNEQFF. As DNA, the CDR3 is TGTGCCAGCAGCTTTCCCCGCGGGGGAGGACTCCACAATGAGCAGTTCTTC. The rearrangement uses TRBV7-9 and TRBJ2-1; 7 nucleotides agree with TRBD2. This CDR3 region has 17 residues. From germline, CDR1 is SEHNR and CDR2 FQNEAQ (reference sequence). Trimming at V came to 3 bases and at J to 5 bases, leaving 13 bases not matched to a gene. The whole variable domain, remainder taken from reference TRBV7-9 and TRBJ2-1, is DTGVSQNPRHKITKRGQNVTFRCDPISEHNRLYWYRQTLGQGPEFLTYFQNEAQLEKSRLLSDRFSAERPKGSFSTLEIQRTEQGDSAMYLCASSFPRGGGLHNEQFFGPGTRLTVL.

V is TRBV4-2 and J is TRBJ2-2, with 7 bases matching TRBD2. Germline V CDR1 and CDR2: LGHNA, YNFKEQ. The CDR3 has 17 amino acids. After removal of 1 base from V and 3 bases from J, the junction contained 8 bases not matched to a gene. This chain's CDR3 is CASSQVVQSGDTGELFF. As DNA, the CDR3 is TGTGCCAGCAGCCAAGTTGTACAGAGCGGGGACACCGGGGAGCTGTTTTTT.

The chain employs TRBV5-1 and TRBJ2-5; 10 bases map to TRBD2. The germline V gene encodes CDR1 SGHRS and CDR2 YFSETQ. V shed 1 base, J shed 5 bases, and the junction held 5 bases outside the gene matches. The CDR3 covers 15 residues. CDR3 sequence reads: CASSLIAGGGETQYF. Written as DNA, the CDR3 is TGCGCCAGCAGCTTGATAGCGGGAGGTGGGGAGACCCAGTACTTC.

This clone was observed a handful of times. The V call is TRBV5-1, the J call TRBJ1-4; 10 nucleotides align to TRBD1. The CDR3 is 14 amino acids. V shed 4 bases, J shed 6 bases, and the junction held 3 bases outside the gene matches. Germline values: CDR1 SGHRS, CDR2 YFSETQ. The CDR3: CASSLGQGDEKLFF. The CDR3 DNA follows: TGCGCCAGCAGCCTTGGACAGGGGGATGAAAAACTGTTTTTT. The full variable domain, with the rest looked up from reference TRBV5-1 and TRBJ1-4, is KAGVTQTPRYLIKTRGQQVTLSCSPISGHRSVSWYQQTPGQGLQFLFEYFSETQRNKGNFPGRFSGRQFSNSRSEMNVSTLELGDSALYLCASSLGQGDEKLFFGSGTQLSVL.

The genes are TRBV7-2 and TRBJ2-7, with D perhaps matching TRBD1 (5 bases). The germline V gene encodes CDR1 SGHTA and CDR2 FQGNSA. There are 15 residues in the CDR3. V was pared by 5 bases and J by 0 bases, with 14 bases between. CDR3 coding DNA: TGTGCCAGCAGCCTTACAGGAATGAGCTCCTACGAGCAGTACTTC. This codes for CASSLTGMSSYEQYF.

This clone was counted a single time. The CDR3 DNA follows: TGCAGCGTTGAGGTAGCCAGAAACACTGAAGCTTTCTTT. This translates into CSVEVARNTEAFF. V and J are TRBV29-1 and TRBJ1-1; D gene unclear. Trimming pared 3 bases from V and 2 bases from J, leaving 10 bases between. Germline CDR1 is SQVTM and CDR2 is ANQGSEA. CDR3 length: 13 amino acids.

The V call is TRBV30, the J call TRBJ2-4, with 7 positions matching TRBD2. Germline V gene sequence: CDR1 GTSNPN, CDR2 SVGIG (reference sequence). The CDR3 sequence is 18 residues long. The J segment lost 0 bases and the V segment lost 0 bases, leaving 11 bases of the junction unmatched. CDR3 sequence reads: CAWSVLQRGNLAKNIQYF. The CDR3 region has the DNA TGTGCCTGGAGTGTACTCCAGCGGGGAAACCTAGCCAAAAACATTCAGTACTTC.

The J gene is TRBJ1-2, the V gene TRBV5-6; 7 nucleotides align to TRBD1. CDR3 length equals 13 residues. Germline assignment: CDR1 SGHDT and CDR2 YYEEEE. The ends lost 5 bases at V and 6 bases at J; junction bases unmatched: 7. The CDR3 loop is CASRIRQGHGYTF. In nucleotides, the CDR3 is TGTGCCAGCAGGATACGACAGGGCCATGGCTACACCTTC.